Listed here is a single TCR beta chain. TRB rearrangements were amplified by touch-down multiplex PCR with mixed TRB-A/B primers. With the multiplex PCR reads reprocessed, TCRdb shows one record per CDR3 protein and no DNA. The specimen's table records approximately 8,800 distinct CDR3 sequences. The sample originates from a study of T cell clusters in autoimmune cytopenias. The germline gives CDR1 DFQATT, CDR2 SNEGSKA (reference sequence). This CDR3 comprises 16 residues. Each sample's input was 250 ng genomic DNA, 38,000 or so genome equivalents. The genes are TRBV20-1 and TRBJ2-1; TCRdb returns TRBD2, unconfirmable since there is no DNA. Sequenced input: peripheral blood. This receptor was taken from a human donor with an autoimmune cytopenia or autoimmune hepatitis (not recorded which). The CDR3 reads CSAIPGGLASYNEQFF.